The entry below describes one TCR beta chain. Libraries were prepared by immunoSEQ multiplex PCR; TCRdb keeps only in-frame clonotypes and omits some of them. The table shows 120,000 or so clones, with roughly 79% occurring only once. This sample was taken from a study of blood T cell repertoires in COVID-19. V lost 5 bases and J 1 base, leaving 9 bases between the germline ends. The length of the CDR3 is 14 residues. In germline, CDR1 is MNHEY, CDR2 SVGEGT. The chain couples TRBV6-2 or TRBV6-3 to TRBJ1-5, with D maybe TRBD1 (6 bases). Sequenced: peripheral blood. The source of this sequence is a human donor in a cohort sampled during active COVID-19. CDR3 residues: CASSIQGSNQPQHF. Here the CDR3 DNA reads TGTGCCAGCAGTATACAGGGAAGCAATCAGCCCCAGCATTTT.